Reported below is one T cell receptor beta chain. Trimming left V 7 bases short and J 2 bases short, with 5 bases between. The CDR3 contains 11 residues. These data are taken from a study of naive and memory T cell subsets. An equimolar mix of two oligonucleotides served as the beta constant-region primer for TRBC1 and TRBC2. The cDNA 3' end received a ligated single-stranded oligonucleotide carrying the SP2 primer and a 12-nucleotide UMI. TCRdb used MiXCR to reprocess the UMI-ligation and nested PCR reads, holding one entry per CDR3 protein. The table has 130,000 to 150,000 distinct CDR3 sequences, 17% seen once; the top ten hold around 0.14%.

This receptor was obtained from a human donor in good health. The rearrangement links TRBV12-3 or TRBV12-4 to TRBJ1-1; D is unclear. The sequenced sample was naive CD4+ T cells from blood. CDR3 bases: TGTGCCAGCACCTATAACACTGAAGCTTTCTTT. Translated: CASTYNTEAFF.